This entry lists 4 T cell receptor beta chains sequenced from one sample in a study of shared clonotypes between healthy human individuals. Measured with immunoSEQ multiplex PCR; TCRdb has only the in-frame clones, and not every one. The sample comprises almost 750,000 clones, 72% of which are singletons, and less than 2% rests with the top ten. Specimen: memory CD4+ T cells sorted from blood. Subset given: CD45RA-negative fraction. All receptors derive from a woman in her 30s in good health.

The rearrangement joins TRBV27 to TRBJ2-7; D is undetermined. The CDR3 is made up of 15 amino acids. Trimming cost V 2 bases and J 2 bases, with 13 bases left between them. Per the germline V gene, CDR1 is MNHEY and CDR2 is SMNVEV (reference sequence). The CDR3 loop reads CASSLRGTDPYEQYF. As DNA, the CDR3 is TGTGCCAGCAGTTTACGAGGAACGGACCCCTACGAGCAGTACTTC.

This clone was observed many times. The V gene is TRBV10-1, the J gene TRBJ2-2; tentatively, D is TRBD2 (6 bases). The CDR3 has 14 residues. The germline gives CDR1 WNHNN, CDR2 SYGVQD (reference sequence). V was cut by 7 bases and J by 7 bases, with 16 bases left in between. The CDR3 coding sequence is TGCGCCAGCACCGAGAGAGAGGGAGGCGGGGAGCTGTTTTTT. Translation gives CASTEREGGGELFF.

In this sample, this clone turned up a few times. This CDR3 is also generated by other DNA sequences in the sample. The chain employs TRBV18 and TRBJ2-5, with 7 bases that match TRBD2. The better agreement between TRBJ2-7 and the DNA end casts doubt on the J call. In germline, CDR1 is KGHSH, CDR2 LQKENI. This CDR3 is built from 15 residues. The CDR3 coding sequence is TGTGCCAGCTCACCACGGCGGGAGCTTCCCTACGAGCAGTACTTC. Its protein is CASSPRRELPYEQYF.

This clone was seen once. The junction does not match germline at one end; this may be a read error. Other DNA sequences in this sample translate to the same CDR3. The chain uses TRBV10-1 and TRBJ2-3; TRBD2 is a possible D gene (6 bases). In germline, CDR1 is WNHNN, CDR2 SYGVQD (reference sequence). CDR3 size: 14 residues. CDR3 DNA: TGCGCCAGCAGCGAGTCTGGGAGGTCAGATACGCAGTATTTT. This sequence encodes CASSESGRSDTQYF.